This T cell receptor beta chain is from a study of OX40 agonist ivuxolimab in advanced cancers. Overall study context: Mean age approximately 59 years, range 23 to 79; 82.7% male.

Here immunoSEQ multiplex PCR was the method, and the copy in TCRdb shows in-frame clones only, minus some. The table records tens of thousands of clones, 70% to 80% of them present only once. Whole-study results and caveats: In CD8+ T cells, expanded clones were on average more numerous than in CD4+.

Baseline was the first blood sampling point, followed by cycle 4 day 1 and cycle 7 day 1. This CDR3 has 17 amino acids. V lost 7 bases and J lost 7; bases outside the gene matches: 18. Germline V lookup: CDR1 SNHLY, CDR2 FYNNEI. For this clone: What it binds is not known.

The sequence derives from an adult with an advanced solid tumor such as melanoma, head and neck, liver or kidney cancer. The sample here was CD4+ or CD8+ T cells sorted from blood, taken in a trial of the OX40 agonist ivuxolimab. V and J are TRBV2 and TRBJ1-4, with 7 bases that match TRBD1. Written as DNA, the CDR3 is TGTGCCAGCACGTCCCCTCCTGGGGAACAGGGGATTGAAAAACTGTTTTTT. Amino acid sequence: CASTSPPGEQGIEKLFF.